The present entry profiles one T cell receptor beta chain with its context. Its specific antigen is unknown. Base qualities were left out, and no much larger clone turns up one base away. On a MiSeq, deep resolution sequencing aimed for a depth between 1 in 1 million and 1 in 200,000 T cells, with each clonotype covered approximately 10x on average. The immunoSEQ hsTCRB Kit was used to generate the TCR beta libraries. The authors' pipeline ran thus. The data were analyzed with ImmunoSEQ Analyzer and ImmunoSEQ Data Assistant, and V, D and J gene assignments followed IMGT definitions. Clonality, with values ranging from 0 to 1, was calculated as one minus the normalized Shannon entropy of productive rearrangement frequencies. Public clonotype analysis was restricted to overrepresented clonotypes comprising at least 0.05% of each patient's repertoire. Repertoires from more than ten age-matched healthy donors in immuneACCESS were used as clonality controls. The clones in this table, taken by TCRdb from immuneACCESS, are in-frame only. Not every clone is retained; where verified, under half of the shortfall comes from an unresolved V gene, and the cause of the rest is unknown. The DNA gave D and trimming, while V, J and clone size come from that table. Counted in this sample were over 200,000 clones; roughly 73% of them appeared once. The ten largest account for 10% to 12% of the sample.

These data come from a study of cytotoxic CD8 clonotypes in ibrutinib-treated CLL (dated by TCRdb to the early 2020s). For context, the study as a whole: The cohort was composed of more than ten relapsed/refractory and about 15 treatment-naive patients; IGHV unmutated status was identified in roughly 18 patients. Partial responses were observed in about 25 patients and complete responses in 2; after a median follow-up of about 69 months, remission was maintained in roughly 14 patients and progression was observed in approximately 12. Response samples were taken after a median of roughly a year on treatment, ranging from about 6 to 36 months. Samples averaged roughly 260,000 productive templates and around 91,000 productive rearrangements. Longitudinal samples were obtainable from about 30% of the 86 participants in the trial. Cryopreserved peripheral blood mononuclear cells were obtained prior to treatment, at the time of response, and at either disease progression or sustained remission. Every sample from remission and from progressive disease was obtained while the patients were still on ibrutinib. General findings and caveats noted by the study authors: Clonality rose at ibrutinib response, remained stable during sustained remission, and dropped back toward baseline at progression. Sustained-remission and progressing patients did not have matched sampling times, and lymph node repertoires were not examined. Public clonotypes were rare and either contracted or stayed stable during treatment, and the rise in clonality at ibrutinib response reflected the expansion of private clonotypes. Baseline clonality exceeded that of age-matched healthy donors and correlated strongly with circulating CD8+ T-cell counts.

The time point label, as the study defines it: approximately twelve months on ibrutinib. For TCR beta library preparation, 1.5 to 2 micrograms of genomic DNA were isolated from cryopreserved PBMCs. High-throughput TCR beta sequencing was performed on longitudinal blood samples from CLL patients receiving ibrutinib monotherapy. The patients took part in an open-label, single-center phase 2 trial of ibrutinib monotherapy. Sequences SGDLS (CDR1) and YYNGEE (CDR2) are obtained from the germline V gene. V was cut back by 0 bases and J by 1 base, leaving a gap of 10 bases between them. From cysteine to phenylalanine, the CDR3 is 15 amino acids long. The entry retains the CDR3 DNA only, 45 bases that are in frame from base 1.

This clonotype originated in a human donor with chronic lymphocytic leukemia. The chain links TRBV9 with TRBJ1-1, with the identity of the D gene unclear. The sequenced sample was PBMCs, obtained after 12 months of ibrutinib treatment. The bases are TGTGCCAGCAGCGTAGCAGGATACCCGAACACTGAAGCTTTCTTT. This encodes CASSVAGYPNTEAFF.